The source of this T cell receptor (beta chain) is a study of human T cells and chemical hapten exposure. As for the study in general: Researchers reported sensitizing a roughly 2 cm by roughly 2 cm upper inner arm skin site with 2% DPC. The study's findings and limits: Sensitization with DPC brought no change to TCRs above 1 in 1000 in frequency. Counts of expanded TCRs (at PT1) showed a positive correlation with patch test score.

From the RACE reads, TCRdb called clonotypes with MiXCR, one entry per CDR3 protein. The data contain roughly 150,000 distinct CDR3 sequences, 28% of them singletons. V was pared by 1 base and J by 6 bases, with 8 bases between. The CDR3 spans 13 residues. Germline V gives CDR1 SGHTA, CDR2 FQGNSA. This clonotype occurred a few times. Its antigen is still unknown. Described time point: patch test 3, about 24 weeks after DPC sensitization. Treatment here: therapeutic diphenylcyclopropenone sensitization with weekly scalp DPC. Total RNA was isolated from whole blood that had not been fractionated. This TCR was sampled from a woman aged 18-35 years with alopecia areata. Some clones in this sample may be carry-over from other donors' samples. This chain uses TRBV7-2 with TRBJ2-3; D remains ambiguous. Sequences were derived from whole blood, sampled in connection with sensitization to the hapten diphenylcyclopropenone (DPC). CDR3 bases: TGTGCCAGCAGCTTAGTTCGTGGGGATACGCAGTATTTT. Its protein is CASSLVRGDTQYF.